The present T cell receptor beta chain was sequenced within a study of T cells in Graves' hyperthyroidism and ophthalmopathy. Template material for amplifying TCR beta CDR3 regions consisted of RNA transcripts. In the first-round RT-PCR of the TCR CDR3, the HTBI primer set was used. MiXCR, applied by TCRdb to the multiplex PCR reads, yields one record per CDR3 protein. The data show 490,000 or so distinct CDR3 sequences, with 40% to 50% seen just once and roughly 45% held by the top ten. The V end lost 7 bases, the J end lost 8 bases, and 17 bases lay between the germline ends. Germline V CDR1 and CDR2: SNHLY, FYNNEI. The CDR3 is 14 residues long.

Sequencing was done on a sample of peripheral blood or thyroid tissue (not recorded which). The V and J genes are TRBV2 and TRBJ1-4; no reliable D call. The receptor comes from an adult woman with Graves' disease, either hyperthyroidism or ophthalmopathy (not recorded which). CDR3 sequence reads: CASTLRPGREKLFF. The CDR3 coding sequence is TGTGCCAGCACCCTTCGGCCAGGTCGAGAAAAACTGTTTTTT.